This T cell receptor beta chain was identified in a study of response to subunit inactivated influenza vaccine. Findings and caveats of the study: Authors suggested that a seasonal influenza vaccination recruits few new T cells each time.

Turning to this clonotype: Antigen specificity is unknown.

TCRdb itself ran the RT-PCR reads through MiXCR, one entry per CDR3 protein. There are 500,000 or so distinct CDR3 sequences in the sample; 15% to 20% occur only once, and less than 4% lies in the top ten. The germline V and J ends were trimmed by 6 bases and 1 base, with 5 bases remaining between them. Germline loops: CDR1 MGHDK, CDR2 SYGVNS. The CDR3 consists of 12 residues. This sequence joins TRBV25-1 and TRBJ2-3; D gene unclear. This specimen consisted of CD4+ T cells sorted from PBMCs, obtained less than 30 months after vaccination. The receptor was isolated from a man aged 50 to 75 who received an inactivated influenza vaccine. The CDR3 DNA reads as TGTGCCAGCAGGCAGCGCACAGATACGCAGTATTTT. Protein product: CASRQRTDTQYF.